These 30 T cell receptor beta chains came from one sample sequenced in a study of blood T cells in healthy people across ages. A second PCR, run for roughly 7 to 12 cycles, used a sample-barcoded 5' primer plus a J-beta primer mix. TCRdb fed the 5' RACE reads into MiXCR, producing one record per CDR3 protein. The sample holds about 1,000,000 distinct CDR3 sequences, more than 35% seen once. The sample taken for sequencing was blood. The origin of the receptors is a woman aged 60-75 years in good health.

This rearrangement joins TRBV9 to TRBJ2-1; tentative D call: TRBD2 (6 bases). The CDR3 has 16 residues. CDR1 and CDR2 (germline): SGDLS, YYNGEE. V was pared by 0 bases and J by 4 bases, with 14 bases between. The chain's CDR3 is CASSVEAGRYYNEQFF. DNA for the CDR3: TGTGCCAGCAGCGTAGAGGCGGGGAGGTATTACAATGAGCAGTTCTTC. The variable domain in full, completed from reference TRBV9 and TRBJ2-1, reads DSGVTQTPKHLITATGQRVTLRCSPRSGDLSVYWYQQSLDQGLQFLIQYYNGEERAKGNILERFSAQQFPDLHSELNLSSLELGDSALYFCASSVEAGRYYNEQFFGPGTRLTVL.

The J gene is TRBJ2-3, the V gene TRBV20-1; no clear D. Per the germline V gene, CDR1 is DFQATT and CDR2 is SNEGSKA (reference sequence). V was shortened by 8 bases and J by 4 bases, with 16 bases between the two germline ends. The CDR3 runs to 13 residues. The CDR3 protein is CSTPDLGADTQYF. The CDR3 nucleotides read TGCAGTACCCCTGACTTAGGCGCAGATACGCAGTATTTT.

V and J are TRBV5-1 and TRBJ2-7; D not certain. The closer fit of TRBJ2-5 to the DNA end suggests the J call may be wrong. This CDR3 is built from 12 residues. Germline values: CDR1 SGHRS, CDR2 YFSETQ. The CDR3, as DNA: TGCGCCAGCAGTGAGCCTCCGGGGACCCAGTACTTC. Its translation is CASSEPPGTQYF.

In this sample, this clonotype turned up a few times. V is TRBV9 and J is TRBJ2-3, with TRBD2 identical over 13 bases. Germline CDR1 and CDR2: SGDLS and YYNGEE. Trimming took 4 bases from V and 5 from J; bases not matched to a gene: 7. The CDR3 sequence is 16 residues long. The CDR3 sequence: CASSPLRLAGGDTQYF. The CDR3 region has the DNA TGTGCCAGCAGCCCACTCCGACTAGCGGGGGGAGATACGCAGTATTTT.

There are a few counts of this clonotype. The gene calls are TRBV28 and TRBJ2-1, with 14 bases aligning to TRBD2. J lost 9 bases, V lost 7 bases, and 2 bases had no gene match. The germline V gene encodes CDR1 MDHEN and CDR2 SYDVKM. The CDR3 is made up of 13 amino acids. The CDR3 DNA sequence: TGTGCCAGCAAGACTAGCGGGAGGGGTGAGCAGTTCTTC. Translating it yields CASKTSGRGEQFF.

This rearrangement joins TRBV29-1 to TRBJ1-3; D ambiguous. The CDR3 spans 14 residues. Germline CDR1 SQVTM, CDR2 ANQGSEA. The V and J ends lost 6 bases and 3 bases respectively, with 15 bases between them. The CDR3 nucleotides read TGCAGCGTGCATCTGGGCGCGGGTGGAAACACCATATATTTT. Protein product: CSVHLGAGGNTIYF. The full variable domain, with the rest looked up from reference TRBV29-1 and TRBJ1-3, is SAVISQKPSRDICQRGTSLTIQCQVDSQVTMMFWYRQQPGQSLTLIATANQGSEATYESGFVIDKFPISRPNLTFSTLTVSNMSPEDSSIYLCSVHLGAGGNTIYFGEGSWLTVV.

This clonotype was seen a few times. The chain couples TRBV20-1 to TRBJ1-6; possibly TRBD1 for D (5 bases). This CDR3 is built from 15 residues. Germline lookup yields CDR1 DFQATT and CDR2 SNEGSKA (reference sequence). V gave up 0 bases and J gave up 6 bases, with 12 bases separating them. The CDR3 is CSARDWAGINSPLHF. CDR3 nucleotides: TGCAGTGCTAGAGATTGGGCAGGGATTAATTCACCCCTCCACTTT.

The J gene is TRBJ2-7, the V gene TRBV6-2 or TRBV6-3, with TRBD1 matching over 8 bases. Looked up from germline, CDR1 is MNHEY and CDR2 is SVGEGT. The CDR3 is 15 amino acids. V lost 6 bases and J lost 2; bases outside the gene matches: 9. CDR3 bases: TGTGCCAGCAGCCCTGGACAGGGTACCACCTACGAGCAGTACTTC. Protein product: CASSPGQGTTYEQYF.

In this sample, this clonotype turned up a few times. The chain couples TRBV2 to TRBJ2-5; D not resolved. The end of the DNA fits TRBJ2-7 better, so the J call may be wrong. CDR3 size: 12 residues. The germline V gene encodes CDR1 SNHLY and CDR2 FYNNEI. CDR3: CASSIRAYEQYF. DNA of the CDR3: TGTGCCAGCAGCATCAGAGCATACGAGCAGTACTTC.

This clonotype has ten or more counts. This chain links TRBV9 with TRBJ2-3, with no clear D. The germline gives CDR1 SGDLS, CDR2 YYNGEE. This CDR3 is 16 amino acids long. The V and J ends lost 6 bases and 2 bases respectively, with 19 bases between them. The CDR3 bases are TGTGCCAGCACCCCAAGTGCCCATACAAACACAGATACGCAGTATTTT. Protein: CASTPSAHTNTDTQYF.

The chain couples TRBV12-3 or TRBV12-4 to TRBJ2-1; 8 nucleotides line up with TRBD2. V lost 5 bases and J lost 9; bases outside the gene matches: 6. The CDR3 totals 13 residues. CDR3 DNA: TGTGCCAGCAGTGGTTTACTAGCGGCTGAGCAGTTCTTC. Translation: CASSGLLAAEQFF.

The chain has TRBV7-3 and TRBJ2-5, with D possibly called TRBD1 or TRBD2 (5 bases each). V lost 5 bases to trimming and J lost 1 base, with 20 bases between them. The CDR3 consists of 17 residues. Germline CDR1 is SGHTA and CDR2 is FQGTGA. CDR3 amino acids: CASSPPRGHSIQETQYF. The CDR3 DNA follows: TGTGCCAGCAGCCCCCCCCGGGGCCACTCCATCCAAGAGACCCAGTACTTC.

The gene calls are TRBV12-3 or TRBV12-4 and TRBJ2-7, with 8 bases identical to TRBD2. The CDR3 contains 15 residues. Germline trimming cut 6 bases from V and 1 base from J; bases unmatched to any gene: 8. The CDR3 DNA reads TGTGCCAGCAGGAGAAGCGGGAGTGGTTCCTACGAGCAGTACTTC. It yields the protein CASRRSGSGSYEQYF.

The chain couples TRBV7-2 to TRBJ1-5; D uncertain. The CDR3 covers 16 residues. Trimming pared 2 bases from V and 4 bases from J, leaving 15 bases between. Germline V CDR1 and CDR2: SGHTA, FQGNSA. The CDR3: CASSLKRSGMNQPQHF. CDR3 nucleotide sequence: TGTGCCAGCAGCTTAAAGCGTTCCGGGATGAATCAGCCCCAGCATTTT.

The chain uses TRBV6-5 and TRBJ2-3, with D tentatively TRBD2 (5 bases). The CDR3 is 17 amino acids. Germline CDR1 MNHEY, CDR2 SVGAGI. V lost 0 bases to trimming and J lost 0 bases, with 13 bases between them. DNA for the CDR3: TGTGCCAGCAGTTACTCGATTGGCGGGCTCAGCACAGATACGCAGTATTTT. It codes for CASSYSIGGLSTDTQYF.

This clonotype appeared a single time. This sequence joins TRBV20-1 and TRBJ1-1; D is undetermined. Germline values: CDR1 DFQATT, CDR2 SNEGSKA (reference sequence). Trimming pared 6 bases from V and 3 bases from J, leaving 17 bases between. The CDR3 covers 14 residues. CDR3 sequence reads: CSAEPPVGDTEAFF. The CDR3 DNA reads TGCAGTGCCGAACCTCCGGTGGGTGACACTGAAGCTTTCTTT.

There are a few counts of this clonotype. The chain links TRBV9 to TRBJ2-1; 12 bases align to TRBD1. Germline V gene sequence: CDR1 SGDLS, CDR2 YYNGEE. The trim removed 2 bases at V and 5 bases at J, leaving 11 bases unmatched. The CDR3 runs to 18 residues. CDR3 coding DNA: TGTGCCAGCAGCGTCGGCTCGGGACAGGGGGCCGGTGACAATGAGCAGTTCTTC. Its translation: CASSVGSGQGAGDNEQFF.

The genes are TRBV27 and TRBJ2-7; 7 bases are a match to TRBD1. CDR3 length: 15 residues. CDR1 and CDR2 (germline): MNHEY, SMNVEV (reference sequence). J gave up 6 bases and V 6 bases, and 14 bases lay outside the gene matches. This CDR3 reads CASRKLGGSGLEQYF. The CDR3, as DNA: TGTGCCAGCAGAAAACTAGGGGGCTCTGGGCTCGAGCAGTACTTC.

This clonotype was seen a few times. The rearrangement joins TRBV4-2 to TRBJ2-7; D unresolved. Germline CDR1 LGHNA, CDR2 YNFKEQ. The CDR3 length is 13 residues. V lost 1 base and J 3 bases, leaving 7 bases between the germline ends. The CDR3 DNA sequence: TGTGCCAGCAGCCAAGTCCTCTACTACGAGCAGTACTTC. Translated: CASSQVLYYEQYF.

This clonotype has more than one count but fewer than ten. The chain has TRBV5-1 and TRBJ2-3; 7 positions agree with TRBD2. The CDR3 extends over 18 amino acids. Losses at the gene ends were 0 bases for V and 0 bases for J; bases not matched to a gene: 10. Germline V lookup: CDR1 SGHRS, CDR2 YFSETQ. The CDR3 region has the DNA TGCGCCAGCAGCTTGGCCGGCTTGGGGGGGTCAAGCACAGATACGCAGTATTTT. As protein: CASSLAGLGGSSTDTQYF.

The chain is built from TRBV7-9 and TRBJ2-1, with TRBD2 matching 7 bases. The CDR3 covers 15 residues. J was trimmed by 4 bases and V by 3 bases; bases with no gene match: 6. Germline CDR1 reads SEHNR; CDR2 reads FQNEAQ (reference sequence). DNA for the CDR3: TGTGCCAGCAGCTTCGGCGGGAGCCTTTACAATGAGCAGTTCTTC. Its translation is CASSFGGSLYNEQFF.

The V call is TRBV6-1, the J call TRBJ2-1; D is uncertain. The V gene's germline CDR1 is MNHNS and CDR2 SASEGT. Trimming removed 6 bases from V and 2 bases from J, with 17 bases in between. The length of the CDR3 is 16 residues. This chain's CDR3 is CASRRVQLVAYNEQFF. CDR3 in DNA: TGTGCCAGCAGAAGGGTACAGCTTGTGGCCTACAATGAGCAGTTCTTC.

V gene TRBV20-1 combines with J gene TRBJ1-5, with 9 positions matching TRBD1. J was trimmed by 7 bases and V by 4 bases; bases with no gene match: 8. This CDR3 spans 14 amino acids. The germline gives CDR1 DFQATT, CDR2 SNEGSKA (reference sequence). CDR3 loop: CSANAGQGTQPQHF. CDR3 sequence (DNA): TGCAGTGCTAACGCGGGACAGGGAACACAGCCCCAGCATTTT.

The gene calls are TRBV7-2 and TRBJ2-6; D is unclear. V dropped 1 base and J dropped 0 bases, with 13 bases sitting between them. The CDR3 is made up of 18 amino acids. The germline gives CDR1 SGHTA, CDR2 FQGNSA. CDR3 in amino acids: CASSLVPVLSSGANVLTF. CDR3 DNA: TGTGCCAGCAGCTTAGTGCCAGTGCTAAGCTCTGGGGCCAACGTCCTGACTTTC.

This chain joins TRBV10-1 and TRBJ2-5; TRBD2 aligns across 12 bases. Germline V gives CDR1 WNHNN, CDR2 SYGVQD (reference sequence). V lost 7 bases, J lost 3 bases, and 6 bases stayed unmatched. This CDR3 comprises 15 residues. The CDR3 loop reads CASTLAGGPEETQYF. The DNA of the CDR3 is TGCGCCAGCACTCTAGCGGGAGGGCCGGAAGAGACCCAGTACTTC.

The gene calls are TRBV4-2 and TRBJ2-7, with D perhaps TRBD1 (6 bases). The CDR3 has 15 amino acids. Trimming removed 1 base from V and 1 base from J, with 11 bases in between. Germline assignment: CDR1 LGHNA and CDR2 YNFKEQ. The DNA of the CDR3 is TGTGCCAGCAGCCAAGGTGGAGGACAGTCCTACGAGCAGTACTTC. Its translation is CASSQGGGQSYEQYF.

This clonotype has only a few counts. V and J are TRBV27 and TRBJ1-6, with TRBD1 as a possible D gene (6 bases). Germline V gene data show CDR1 as MNHEY and CDR2 as SMNVEV (reference sequence). This CDR3 has 15 amino acids. Trimming pared 4 bases from V and 3 bases from J, leaving 10 bases between. Here the CDR3 reads CASSSRGGYNSPLHF. The CDR3 nucleotides read TGTGCCAGCAGTTCGAGAGGGGGCTATAATTCACCCCTCCACTTT.

J is TRBJ2-7 and V is TRBV7-9, with 10 nucleotides matching TRBD1. Germline V gene lookup returns CDR1 SEHNR and CDR2 FQNEAQ (reference sequence). The length of the CDR3 is 13 residues. The chain's CDR3 is CVTGQGLSYEQYF. In nucleotides, the CDR3 is TGTGTCACGGGACAGGGGTTATCCTACGAGCAGTACTTC. Based on the CDR3 plus reference TRBV7-9 and TRBJ2-7, the full variable domain is DTGVSQNPRHKITKRGQNVTFRCDPISEHNRLYWYRQTLGQGPEFLTYFQNEAQLEKSRLLSDRFSAERPKGSFSTLEIQRTEQGDSAMYLCVTGQGLSYEQYFGPGTRLTVT.

J is TRBJ2-7 and V is TRBV20-1; D is unclear. Germline assignment: CDR1 DFQATT and CDR2 SNEGSKA (reference sequence). The CDR3 has 11 amino acids. Trimming left V 5 bases short and J 0 bases short, with 5 bases between. The DNA for the CDR3 is TGCAGTGCTGTAAACTCCTACGAGCAGTACTTC. Protein: CSAVNSYEQYF.

V is TRBV30 and J is TRBJ1-2; 8 bases fit TRBD1. CDR1 is GTSNPN and CDR2 is SVGIG in the germline V gene (reference sequence). The ends lost 1 base at V and 6 bases at J; junction bases unmatched: 4. This CDR3 has 13 amino acids. The CDR3 loop reads CAWSGQGQDGYTF. Written as DNA, the CDR3 is TGTGCCTGGAGTGGACAGGGACAGGATGGCTACACCTTC.